This T cell receptor beta chain comes out of a study of cytomegalovirus exposure and HLA in healthy donors. Germline values: CDR1 SGHRS, CDR2 YFSETQ. V was pared by 3 bases and J by 4 bases, with 10 bases between. The CDR3 extends over 13 amino acids. In the PCR, 60 Vbeta and 13 Jbeta primers were used. Sequenced by immunoSEQ multiplex PCR; TCRdb stores in-frame clones only, minus some. Of around 130,000 clones listed, just over 70% are singletons. Sequenced material: PBMCs. The receptor was isolated from an older woman in good health and CMV-seropositive. V and J are TRBV5-1 and TRBJ1-1; D remains ambiguous. In DNA, the CDR3 is TGCGCCAGCAGCTGGGGAGGCGGCACTGAAGCTTTCTTT. It is translated as CASSWGGGTEAFF.